This T cell receptor (beta chain) was profiled in a study of blood T cell repertoires in COVID-19. Some clones are missing from TCRdb's copy, which holds only in-frame ones; the method was immunoSEQ multiplex PCR. Here the sample spans roughly 84,000 clones, about 78% being singletons. Germline loops: CDR1 MNHEY, CDR2 SVGEGT. This CDR3 contains 18 residues. The trim removed 0 bases at V and 2 bases at J, leaving 12 bases unmatched. The chain joins TRBV6-2 or TRBV6-3 to TRBJ2-5; 7 positions agree with TRBD2. Source material: peripheral blood. This sequence originates from a man in his sixties with COVID-19, enrolled during active disease. The CDR3 loop reads CASSYSVRSLAVQETQYF. As DNA, the CDR3 is TGTGCCAGCAGTTACTCCGTGAGGAGCCTAGCGGTACAAGAGACCCAGTACTTC.